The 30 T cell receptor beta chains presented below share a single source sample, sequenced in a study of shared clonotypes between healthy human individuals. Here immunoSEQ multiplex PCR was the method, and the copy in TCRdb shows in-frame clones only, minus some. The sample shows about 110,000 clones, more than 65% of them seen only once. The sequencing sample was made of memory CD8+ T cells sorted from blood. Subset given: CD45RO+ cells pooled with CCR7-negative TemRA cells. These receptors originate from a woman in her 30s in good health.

In nucleotides, the CDR3 is TGTGCCAGCAGGCCGCAGGGAGTGACAAACACCATATATTTT. Protein sequence: CASRPQGVTNTIYF. The rearrangement joins TRBV27 to TRBJ1-3; D is possibly TRBD1 (5 bases). Germline CDR1 and CDR2: MNHEY and SMNVEV (reference sequence). With 6 bases removed from V and 6 bases from J, the gap between germline ends came to 15 bases. This CDR3 contains 14 residues.

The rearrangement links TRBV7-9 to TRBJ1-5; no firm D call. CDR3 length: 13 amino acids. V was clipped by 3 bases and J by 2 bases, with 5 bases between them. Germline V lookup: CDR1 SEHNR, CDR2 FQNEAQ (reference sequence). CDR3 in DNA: TGTGCCAGCAGCTTTGCGGGCAATCAGCCCCAGCATTTT. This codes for CASSFAGNQPQHF.

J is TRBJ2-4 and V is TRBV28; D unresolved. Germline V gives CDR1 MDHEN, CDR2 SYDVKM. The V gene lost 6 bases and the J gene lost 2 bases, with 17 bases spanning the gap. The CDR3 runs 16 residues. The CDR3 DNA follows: TGTGCCAGCAGCCCTCACGGCAGATTTTCCAAAAACATTCAGTACTTC. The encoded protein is CASSPHGRFSKNIQYF.

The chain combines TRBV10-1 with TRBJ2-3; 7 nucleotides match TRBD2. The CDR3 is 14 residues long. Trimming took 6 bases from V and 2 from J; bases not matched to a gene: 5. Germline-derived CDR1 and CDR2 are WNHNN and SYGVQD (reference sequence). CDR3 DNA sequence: TGCGCCAGCAGCCCAGCGGGAATCACAGATACGCAGTATTTT. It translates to CASSPAGITDTQYF.

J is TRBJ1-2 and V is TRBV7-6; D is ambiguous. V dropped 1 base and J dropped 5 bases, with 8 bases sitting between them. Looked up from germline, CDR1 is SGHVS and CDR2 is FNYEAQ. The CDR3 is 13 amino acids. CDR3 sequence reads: CASSLGPRYGYTF. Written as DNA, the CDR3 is TGTGCCAGCAGCTTAGGTCCGCGGTATGGCTACACCTTC.

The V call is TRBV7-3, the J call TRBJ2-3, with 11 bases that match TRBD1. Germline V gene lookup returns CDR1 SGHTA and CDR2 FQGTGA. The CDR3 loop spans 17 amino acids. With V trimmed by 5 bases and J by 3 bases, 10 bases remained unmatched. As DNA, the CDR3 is TGTGCCAGCAGCCCTAGAGGGACAGGGGGGATTACAGATACGCAGTATTTT. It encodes CASSPRGTGGITDTQYF. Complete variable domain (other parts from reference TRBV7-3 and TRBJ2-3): GAGVSQTPSNKVTEKGKYVELRCDPISGHTALYWYRQSLGQGPEFLIYFQGTGAADDSGLPNDRFFAVRPEGSVSTLKIQRTERGDSAVYLCASSPRGTGGITDTQYFGPGTRLTVL.

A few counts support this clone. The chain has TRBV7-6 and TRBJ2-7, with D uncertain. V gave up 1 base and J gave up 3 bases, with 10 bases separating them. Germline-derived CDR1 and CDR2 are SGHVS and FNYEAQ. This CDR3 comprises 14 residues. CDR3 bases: TGTGCCAGCAGCTTAGGCAGCCCCTACTACGAGCAGTACTTC. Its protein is CASSLGSPYYEQYF.

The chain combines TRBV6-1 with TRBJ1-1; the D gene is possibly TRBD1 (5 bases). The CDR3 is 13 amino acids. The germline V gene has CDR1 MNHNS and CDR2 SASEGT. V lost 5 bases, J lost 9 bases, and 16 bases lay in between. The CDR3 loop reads CASSTEDWGKAFF. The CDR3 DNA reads TGTGCCAGCAGTACAGAAGATTGGGGCAAAGCTTTCTTT.

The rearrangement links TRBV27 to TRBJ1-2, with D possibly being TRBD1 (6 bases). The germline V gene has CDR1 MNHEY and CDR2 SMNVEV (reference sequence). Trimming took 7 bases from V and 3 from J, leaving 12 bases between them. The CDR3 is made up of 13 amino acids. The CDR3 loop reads CASISGQYYGYTF. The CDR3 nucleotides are TGTGCCAGCATCTCAGGACAGTACTATGGCTACACCTTC.

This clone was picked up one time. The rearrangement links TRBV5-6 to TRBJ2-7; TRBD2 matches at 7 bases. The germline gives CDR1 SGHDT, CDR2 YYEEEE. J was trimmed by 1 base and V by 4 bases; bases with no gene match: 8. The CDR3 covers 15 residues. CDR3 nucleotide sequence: TGTGCCAGCAGCCCTACCGGGGGAGGGTCCTACGAGCAGTACTTC. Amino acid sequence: CASSPTGGGSYEQYF. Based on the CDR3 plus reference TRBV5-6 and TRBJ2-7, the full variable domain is DAGVTQSPTHLIKTRGQQVTLRCSPKSGHDTVSWYQQALGQGPQFIFQYYEEEERQRGNFPDRFSGHQFPNYSSELNVNALLLGDSALYLCASSPTGGGSYEQYFGPGTRLTVT.

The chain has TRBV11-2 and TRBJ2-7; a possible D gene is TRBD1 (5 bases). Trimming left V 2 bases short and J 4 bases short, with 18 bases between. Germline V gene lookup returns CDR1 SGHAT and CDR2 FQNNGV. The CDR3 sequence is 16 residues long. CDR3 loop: CASSLKGAGAVYEQYF. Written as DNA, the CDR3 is TGTGCCAGCAGCTTAAAAGGTGCTGGGGCCGTGTACGAGCAGTACTTC.

The CDR3 region is CASSVDRDTGELFF. CDR3 sequence (DNA): TGTGCCAGCAGTGTCGACAGGGACACCGGGGAGCTGTTTTTT. This rearrangement joins TRBV25-1 to TRBJ2-2; 7 bases are shared with TRBD1. Per germline, CDR1 MGHDK and CDR2 SYGVNS. There are 14 residues in the CDR3. The ends lost 4 bases at V and 3 bases at J; junction bases unmatched: 2.

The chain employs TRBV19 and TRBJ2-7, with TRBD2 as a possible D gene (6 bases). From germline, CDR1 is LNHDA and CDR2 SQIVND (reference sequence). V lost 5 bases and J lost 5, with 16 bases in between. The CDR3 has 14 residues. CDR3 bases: TGTGCCAGTAGTCCCCTAGTGGAGGGCGACGAGCAGTACTTC. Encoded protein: CASSPLVEGDEQYF.

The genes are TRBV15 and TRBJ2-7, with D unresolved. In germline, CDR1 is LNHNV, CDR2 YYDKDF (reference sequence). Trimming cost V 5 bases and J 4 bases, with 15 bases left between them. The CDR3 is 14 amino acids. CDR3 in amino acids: CATSPREGSYEQYF. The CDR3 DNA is TGTGCCACCAGCCCCCGAGAAGGCAGTTACGAGCAGTACTTC. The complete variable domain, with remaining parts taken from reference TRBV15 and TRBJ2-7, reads DAMVIQNPRYQVTQFGKPVTLSCSQTLNHNVMYWYQQKSSQAPKLLFHYYDKDFNNEADTPDNFQSRRPNTSFCFLDIRSPGLGDTAMYLCATSPREGSYEQYFGPGTRLTVT.

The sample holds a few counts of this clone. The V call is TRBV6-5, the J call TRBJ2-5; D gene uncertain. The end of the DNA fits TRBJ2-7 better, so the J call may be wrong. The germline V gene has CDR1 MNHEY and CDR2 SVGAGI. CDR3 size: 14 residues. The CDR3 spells CASSPTGPWGEQYF. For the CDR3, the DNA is TGTGCCAGCAGCCCCACCGGACCTTGGGGCGAGCAGTACTTC.

Here the CDR3 reads CASRLQGETQYF. DNA for the CDR3: TGTGCCAGCAGACTACAGGGAGAGACCCAGTACTTC. The chain couples TRBV11-2 to TRBJ2-5, with a tentative D call TRBD1 (6 bases). V was shortened by 6 bases and J by 4 bases, with 9 bases between the two germline ends. From germline, CDR1 is SGHAT and CDR2 FQNNGV. The CDR3 runs to 12 residues.

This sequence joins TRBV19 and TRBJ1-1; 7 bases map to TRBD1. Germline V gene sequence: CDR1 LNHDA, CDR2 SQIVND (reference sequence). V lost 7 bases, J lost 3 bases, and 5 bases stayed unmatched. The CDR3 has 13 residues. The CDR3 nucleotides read TGTGCCAGTACCCCAGACAGGGACACTGAAGCTTTCTTT. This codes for CASTPDRDTEAFF.

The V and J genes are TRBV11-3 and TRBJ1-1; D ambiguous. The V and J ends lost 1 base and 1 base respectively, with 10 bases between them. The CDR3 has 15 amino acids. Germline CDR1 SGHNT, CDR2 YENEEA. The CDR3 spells CASSLGRGRNTEAFF. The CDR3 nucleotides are TGTGCCAGCAGCTTAGGGCGGGGTAGGAACACTGAAGCTTTCTTT.

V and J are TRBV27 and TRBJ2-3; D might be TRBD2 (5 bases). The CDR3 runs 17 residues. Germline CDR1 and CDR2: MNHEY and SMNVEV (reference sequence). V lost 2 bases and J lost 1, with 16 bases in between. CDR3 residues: CASSLNDYGLGTDTQYF. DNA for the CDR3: TGTGCCAGCAGTTTAAATGACTACGGTCTTGGCACAGATACGCAGTATTTT.

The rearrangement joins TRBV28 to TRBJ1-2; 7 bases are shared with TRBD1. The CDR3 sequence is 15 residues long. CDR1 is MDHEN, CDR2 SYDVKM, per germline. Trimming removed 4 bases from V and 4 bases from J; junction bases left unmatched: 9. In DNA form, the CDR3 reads TGTGCCAGCAGTTCTAGACAGGGTTCCTCCTATGGCTACACCTTC. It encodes CASSSRQGSSYGYTF.

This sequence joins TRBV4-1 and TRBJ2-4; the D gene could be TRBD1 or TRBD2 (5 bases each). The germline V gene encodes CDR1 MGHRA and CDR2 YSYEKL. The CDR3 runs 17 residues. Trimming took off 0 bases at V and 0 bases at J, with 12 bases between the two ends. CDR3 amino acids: CASSQDQGRLAKNIQYF. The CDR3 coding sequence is TGCGCCAGCAGCCAAGATCAGGGACGACTAGCCAAAAACATTCAGTACTTC.

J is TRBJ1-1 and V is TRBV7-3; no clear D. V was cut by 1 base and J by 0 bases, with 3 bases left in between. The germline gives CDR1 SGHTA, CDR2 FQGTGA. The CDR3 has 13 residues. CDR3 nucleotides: TGTGCCAGCAGCTTAAATGTGAACACTGAAGCTTTCTTT. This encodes CASSLNVNTEAFF.

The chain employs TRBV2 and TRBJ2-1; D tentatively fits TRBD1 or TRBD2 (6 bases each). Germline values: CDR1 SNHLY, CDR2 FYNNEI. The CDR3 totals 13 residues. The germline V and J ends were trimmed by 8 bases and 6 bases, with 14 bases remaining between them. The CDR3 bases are TGTGCCAGCCTGGGCGGGACAAGCAATGAGCAGTTCTTC. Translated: CASLGGTSNEQFF.

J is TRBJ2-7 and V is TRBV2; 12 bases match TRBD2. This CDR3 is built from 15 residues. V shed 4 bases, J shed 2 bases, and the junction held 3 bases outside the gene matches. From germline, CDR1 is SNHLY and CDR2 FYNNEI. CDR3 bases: TGTGCCAGCAGTGGCTGGACTAGCGGGACCTACGAGCAGTACTTC. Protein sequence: CASSGWTSGTYEQYF.

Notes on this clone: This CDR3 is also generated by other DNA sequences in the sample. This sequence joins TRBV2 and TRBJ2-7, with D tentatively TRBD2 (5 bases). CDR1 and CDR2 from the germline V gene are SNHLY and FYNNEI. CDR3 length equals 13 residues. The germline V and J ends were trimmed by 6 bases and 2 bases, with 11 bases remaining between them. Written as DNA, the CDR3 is TGTGCCAGCAGGGGAGCGGAGCCCTACGAGCAGTACTTC. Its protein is CASRGAEPYEQYF. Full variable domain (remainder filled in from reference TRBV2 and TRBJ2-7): EPEVTQTPSHQVTQMGQEVILRCVPISNHLYFYWYRQILGQKVEFLVSFYNNEISEKSEIFDDQFSVERPDGSNFTLKIRSTKLEDSAMYFCASRGAEPYEQYFGPGTRLTVT.

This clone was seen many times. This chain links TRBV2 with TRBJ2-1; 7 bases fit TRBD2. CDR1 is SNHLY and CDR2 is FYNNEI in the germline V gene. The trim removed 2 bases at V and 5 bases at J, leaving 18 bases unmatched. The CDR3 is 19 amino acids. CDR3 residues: CASSEFGGRNLADNNEQFF. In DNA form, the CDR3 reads TGTGCCAGCAGTGAATTTGGTGGACGAAACCTAGCGGACAACAATGAGCAGTTCTTC. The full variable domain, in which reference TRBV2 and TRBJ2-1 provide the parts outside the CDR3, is EPEVTQTPSHQVTQMGQEVILRCVPISNHLYFYWYRQILGQKVEFLVSFYNNEISEKSEIFDDQFSVERPDGSNFTLKIRSTKLEDSAMYFCASSEFGGRNLADNNEQFFGPGTRLTVL.

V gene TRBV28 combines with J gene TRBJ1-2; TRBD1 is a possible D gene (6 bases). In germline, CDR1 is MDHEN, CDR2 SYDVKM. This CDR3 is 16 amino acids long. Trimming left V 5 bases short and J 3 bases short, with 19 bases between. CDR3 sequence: CASSDARDRSYYGYTF. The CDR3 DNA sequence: TGTGCCAGCAGTGATGCGCGTGACAGGAGTTACTATGGCTACACCTTC.

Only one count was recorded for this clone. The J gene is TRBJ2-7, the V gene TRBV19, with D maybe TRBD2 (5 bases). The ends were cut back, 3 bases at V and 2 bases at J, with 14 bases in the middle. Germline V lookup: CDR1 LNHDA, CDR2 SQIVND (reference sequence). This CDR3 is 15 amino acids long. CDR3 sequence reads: CASSITAGYTYEQYF. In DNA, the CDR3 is TGTGCCAGTAGTATTACGGCGGGTTACACCTACGAGCAGTACTTC.

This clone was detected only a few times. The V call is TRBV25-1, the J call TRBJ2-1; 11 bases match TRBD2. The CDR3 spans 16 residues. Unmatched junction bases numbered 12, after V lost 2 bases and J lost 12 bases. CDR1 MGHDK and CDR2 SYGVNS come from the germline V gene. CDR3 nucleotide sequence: TGTGCCAGCAGTGAAATTGCTAGCGGGAGGCCTTTTGTGCAGTTCTTC. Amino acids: CASSEIASGRPFVQFF.

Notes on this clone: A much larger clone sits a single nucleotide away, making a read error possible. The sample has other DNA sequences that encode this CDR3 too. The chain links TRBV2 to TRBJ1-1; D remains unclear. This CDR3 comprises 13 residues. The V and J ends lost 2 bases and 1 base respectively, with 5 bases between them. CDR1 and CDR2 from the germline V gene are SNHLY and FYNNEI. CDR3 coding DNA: TGTGCCAGCAGTGAAATGCCGAACACTGAAGCTTTCTTT. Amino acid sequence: CASSEMPNTEAFF.